This T cell receptor beta chain was recovered during a study of blood T cell repertoires in COVID-19 (dated by TCRdb to 2018 to 2020). Looking at the study overall: Samples from collaborators originated in the United States, Italy and Spain and spanned both the acute and convalescent phases of COVID-19. A de-identified subject ID, COVID-19 status, age in years and sex were almost always included in the sample metadata. The material from the prospective study consisted of cDNA or gDNA derived from T cells, B-cell-depleted T cells, or PBMCs. A freely available public database, intended as a resource for researchers studying the immune response to SARS-CoV-2, is where the repertoires were released. Subjects who had been exposed to COVID-19, were actively infected with it, or had recovered from it provided the deeply sampled blood TCRbeta repertoires that made up the dataset. Where available, HLA class I and class II types were taken from metadata supplied by the sample provider and were not determined by assay-based typing. Samples were obtained from the ongoing ImmuneRACE study (first 160 participants) and from some 1,300 subjects provided by 6 global collaborators. Overall study outcomes, separate from this receptor: How much clinical and demographic metadata was included differed by source and by participant, and the metadata was provided uncurated.

The immunoSEQ Assay, a bias-controlled multiplex PCR, was used to amplify TCRbeta CDR3 regions from genomic DNA. The original pipeline was this. Nucleated cell counts per sample were estimated from amplification of reference gene primers within the assay. To quantify the absolute abundance of each unique TCRbeta CDR3 rearrangement, sequence reads were collapsed and filtered. For each sample, productive Simpson clonality was calculated as the square root of Simpson's diversity index across productive rearrangements. TCRdb obtained this table from immuneACCESS and retained in-frame rearrangements with V and J assigned. These tables miss some clones; where compared with another copy, unresolved V genes account for less than half of the shortfall, and the remainder is unexplained. V and J calls and clone size are given by that table; D and trimming were obtained from the DNA. The sample data list 150,000 to 200,000 clones, and about 86% of these were observed just once. Roughly 3.7% of the sample goes to the ten largest clones.

Taken from the germline V gene (reference sequence), the CDR1 and CDR2 loops are SEHNR and FQNEAQ. Inclusive of the bounding cysteine and phenylalanine, the CDR3 is 10 residues long. Only the CDR3 DNA stays, 30 bases, in frame from base 1. V is reduced by 5 bases and J by 14 bases, leaving a spacing of 11 bases between them. On this clone: There is no known antigen for this receptor. It has no much larger one-base neighbor in the sample; base qualities were not kept.

Each collaborating institution followed its own protocols to collect whole blood in K2EDTA tubes. For TCRbeta analysis, collaborators shipped samples in one of three forms: frozen whole blood, isolated PBMCs, or DNA extracted from either of those sample types. The receptor comes from a young man with active or convalescent COVID-19. The chain was built from TRBV7-9 and TRBJ2-3, with an unclear D gene assignment. Material: peripheral blood. The CDR3 region: CASSTTTAYF. The sequenced DNA is TGTGCCAGCAGCACCACAACAGCGTATTTT.